What follows is one T cell receptor beta chain and its context. Its antigen is not yet known. No much larger clone is present one base from it, and per-base qualities are unavailable. Library preparation used the immunoSEQ multiplex PCR assay. The multiplex PCR relied on a mix of 60 forward primers for TCR Vbeta segments and 13 reverse primers for TCR Jbeta segments. The CDR3 region of rearranged TCR beta genes was amplified from genomic DNA with a multiplex PCR assay. On the Illumina HiSeq System, the amplified TCR beta libraries were sequenced as 87-base-pair reads. Per the authors' processing: Across the 500 to 850 repertoires, a later analysis counted 75 million to 90 million unique TCR beta chains, 9 million to 14 million of which were shared by at least two donors. A nearest-neighbor algorithm error-corrected the raw reads and collapsed the reads into unique sequences, merging closely related sequences to remove PCR and sequencing errors. CDR3 sequences were aligned to IMGT reference sequences to assign V, D and J gene segments. For a sequence to be retained, a match of at least six nucleotides was required to both a V gene segment and a J gene segment. Rearrangements were called productive when the CDR3 lacked stop codons and stayed in frame with V and J; all others were non-productive. CDR3 was defined according to IMGT convention as the region running from the second conserved V-encoded cysteine to the conserved J-encoded phenylalanine. Sequences without an unambiguous match to a single V gene segment were excluded from the earlier analysis of approximately 560 of the donors. In an earlier analysis of more than 500 of the donors, a V segment was called functional when productive rearrangements were above 56.7%, and segregating when the standard deviation between donors exceeded 5%. A statistical classification framework was built to diagnose cytomegalovirus status from the catalog of TCR beta chain sequences. V and J gene assignment, in a later analysis, came from comparing TCR nucleotide sequences with IMGT/GENE-DB human TR gene sequences. A later analysis assigned CDR3 sequences and most-parsimonious VDJ recombination scenarios with the TCRdist pipeline. A later analysis defined each TCR beta chain by its CDR3 amino acid sequence plus V-gene family, and excluded reads lacking a unique V-gene family. To address suspected cross-contamination and a sequencing artifact, a later analysis removed around 600 highly shared, low-generation-probability nucleotide sequences. For each public chain, a later analysis derived a clonal expansion index from normalized ranks of inferred template counts within each repertoire. In a later analysis, generation probabilities were computed with a VDJ recombination model fitted to out-of-frame rearrangements, and the resulting probabilities were checked against IGoR. In a later analysis, TCR-TCR, TCR-HLA and TCR-CMV co-occurrence was scored with hypergeometric tests, and a repertoire-size bias correction was applied to TCR pairs. False discovery rates were estimated in a later analysis by permuting HLA or CMV assignments 20 times. In a later analysis, co-occurring TCRs were grouped using DBSCAN, and TCRdist sequence similarity was added for clustering within HLA-allele-positive subsets. Repertoires with fewer than 30,000 or more than 120,000 public chains, plus five repertoires with anomalous nucleotide sharing, were excluded from co-occurrence clustering. TCRdb took over this immuneACCESS table, retaining in-frame rearrangements with V and J assigned. Such tables are incomplete; in checked studies, under half of the missing clones stem from an unresolved V gene, and the remainder is unexplained. The D gene and trimming were derived from the DNA, and the V and J assignments and clone size from that table. This sample is represented by about 180,000 clones; around 80% of them were singletons. Approximately 2% of the sample belongs to the ten largest clones.

This entry is derived from a study of cytomegalovirus exposure and HLA in healthy donors (dated by TCRdb to the late 2010s). General notes on the study: According to an earlier analysis of around 600 of the donors, about 179 million T cells yielded 120 million or so unique TCR beta sequences and 250 to 350 Gb of sequence data. An early release covering just under 650 HLA-typed donors comprised about 300 gigabases of sequencing data and tens of millions of unique TCR sequences. The genetic ancestry cluster associated with self-reported Caucasian donors included 70% to 85% of the roughly 400 genotyped donors. The study was designed to test whether signatures of past pathogen exposure could be identified by cataloging public T cell receptors. The T cell repertoires of 666 subjects were profiled by immunosequencing and related to cytomegalovirus serostatus. Along with the roughly 670-subject first cohort, a separate validation cohort of some 130 different subjects was used. High-throughput TCR immunosequencing, statistical association of individual TCRs with disease status, and machine learning were combined to predict cytomegalovirus infection status. In a later analysis, previously published TCR beta repertoires from 666 donors were re-analyzed and high-resolution HLA genotyping was added so that TCR occurrence patterns could be studied. Rather than drawing on any new phenotypic data, the later analysis identified candidate immune exposures from TCR beta sequences and the way those sequences occurred across donors. An earlier analysis of a few hundred of the donors applied high-throughput TCR beta sequencing to assess whether each TCR beta V gene segment acted as functional or pseudogenic. Alongside the repertoire data, information on donor age, sex, ethnicity and CMV serostatus was compiled. In a later genetic analysis, genome-wide SNP genotypes for about three fifths of the roughly 670 donors were used, and that subset was treated as a discovery cohort. All discovery cohort repertoires had been generated using a single sequencing platform. Class I and class II HLA loci were covered by the typing at four-digit resolution. Typing coverage varied by locus: about 620-630 donors for A, B, C, DRB1 and DQB1; roughly 510 for DQA1; approximately 570 for DPA1; approximately 470 for DPB1. Several DR-DQ haplotypes were handled as single units for association and clustering, since linkage in the cohort was strong. Among 300 to 500 genotyped donors of the cohort, an average of about 240,000 unique TCR beta nucleotide sequences was sequenced per donor, of which roughly 18% were non-productive. Findings and caveats that apply to the study as a whole: According to a later genetic analysis, donors in an Asian-associated ancestry cluster had fewer N-insertions in productive TCRs than the roughly 700-donor mean. A later analysis found that HLA-associated TCR beta chains were more clonally expanded and had lower generation probabilities than equally common non-associated chains. At a false discovery rate of 0.05, a later analysis linked some 17,000 TCR beta sequences to specific HLA alleles. In this cohort, only TCR beta chains were sequenced, and detectable features were limited by the absence of alpha or paired-chain data. Because counts were too low, 15 to 20 rarely observed V segments, including chromosome 9 orphons, were excluded from the earlier analysis of 587 of the donors. When HLA alleles, especially DR and DQ, strongly co-occurred, TCR associations were difficult to assign to individual alleles. In an earlier analysis of several hundred of the donors, most TCR beta V segments were observed in productive rearrangements about 90% or about 30% of the time, broadly matching IMGT annotations. Linkage disequilibrium might explain the correlated functional status among segregating V segments, but an unknown experimental factor could not be ruled out. Because the 87-base-pair reads could not distinguish some IMGT-functional V segments, including TRBV6-2 and TRBV6-3, those segments were excluded. It was suggested by the authors that the approach could potentially be generalized to other disease states and immunological phenotypes. Several of the top co-occurrence clusters appeared to be linked to parvovirus B19, influenza, CMV and Epstein-Barr virus, according to a later analysis. HLA typing was unavailable for some donors at each locus, so association tests used only the typed subset. A cluster of highly shared sequence variants was judged likely to be a technical artifact of the sequencing pipeline. The classifier was reported to diagnose cytomegalovirus status with high specificity and sensitivity in both the original and validation cohorts. While some public TCRs were present in many individuals, most TCR sequences turned up only very rarely across donors. A further reported finding was that TCR beta sequences accurately predicted the HLA-A and HLA-B alleles for most subjects in the first cohort. In a later analysis, the rate of TCR association differed among HLA loci, with DRB1 alleles having the most associated TCRs and HLA-C alleles having the fewest. Most CMV-associated TCR beta chains appeared to be HLA-restricted in a later analysis, and the HLA associations seemed to be driven largely by CMV exposure. The study listed over 150 TCR beta chains as associated with cytomegalovirus. For the cohort, immune exposure information was limited to CMV serostatus. A few of the identified cytomegalovirus-associated TCR beta chains were confirmed in vitro to be specific for cytomegalovirus antigens. In a later genetic analysis, a missense DCLRE1C variant was associated with V-gene and J-gene trimming of TCR beta chains, and the association was replicated in an independent cohort. The presence/absence analyses assumed that sequencing depth was roughly uniform across donors, and that assumption may not be true.

In total, roughly 710 healthy bone marrow donors made up the cohort. At the time of sampling, every cohort member was nominally healthy, though immune exposures that went unrecorded were likely present. The donor was CMV seronegative and belonged to the group of approximately 320 seronegative cohort members. Each donor provided a peripheral blood sample, and peripheral blood mononuclear cells were used for TCR beta sequencing. Genomic DNA extraction from the blood cell samples was performed with the Qiagen DNeasy Blood Extraction Kit. Trimming costs V 3 bases and J 4 bases, and their ends lie 7 bases apart. The cysteine opens and the phenylalanine closes a CDR3 of 13 amino acids. The sequence is cut down to CDR3 DNA, 39 bases in frame from base 1. The germline V gene encodes CDR1 LNHDA and CDR2 SQIVND (reference sequence).

The chain was built from TRBV19 and TRBJ2-1; TRBD2 is a possible D gene, resting on 5 matching bases. This TCR derives from a woman in her 30s in good health and CMV-seronegative. Sequenced sample: PBMCs. The CDR3 corresponds to CASSMAGYNEQFF. The DNA reads TGTGCCAGTAGTATGGCGGGTTACAATGAGCAGTTCTTC. With all but the CDR3 taken from the reference TRBV19 and TRBJ2-1 genes, the full variable domain is: DGGITQSPKYLFRKEGQNVTLSCEQNLNHDAMYWYRQDPGQGLRLIYYSQIVNDFQKGDIAEGYSVSREKKESFPLTVTSAQKNPTAFYLCASSMAGYNEQFFGPGTRLTVL.